This T cell receptor (beta chain) was identified during a study of control samples from healthy donors and cancer patients. Method: immunoSEQ multiplex PCR; TCRdb's copy keeps in-frame clones and lacks some. This table holds 130,000 or so clones, around 92% found once. V lost 0 bases and J lost 5, with 11 bases in between. The CDR3 runs to 14 residues. The V gene is TRBV5-3, the J gene TRBJ2-5; D call uncertain. TRBV5-3 is assigned to the ORF class and has an uncertain function. Sequenced input: blood. The TCR sequence derives from a middle-aged man in good health. The CDR3 DNA is TGTGCCAGAAGCTTGGGTTGGGTCTGGGAGACCCAGTACTTC. This sequence encodes CARSLGWVWETQYF.